Included here is one T cell receptor beta chain sequence, with context. How the authors handled the data: Estimates of nucleated cell counts were drawn from the amplification of reference gene primers. Measured with immunoSEQ multiplex PCR; TCRdb has only the in-frame clones, and not every one. V and J calls plus clone size are reproduced from that table; the DNA served to infer D and trimming. The sample yields about 160,000 clones, approximately 91% seen once. The CDR3 runs to 13 residues. V lost 7 bases and J lost 1, with 10 bases in between. The germline V gene has CDR1 SGHTA and CDR2 FQGNSA. This sample stems from a study of blood T cell repertoires in COVID-19. Study-wide background: Some COVID-19 samples were acute and others convalescent; all came from the United States, Italy and Spain.

Sequencing was carried out using peripheral blood. The chain is built from TRBV7-2 and TRBJ2-5; a weak D match, TRBD2 (7 bases). The TCR sequence derives from a man younger than 35 with acute or convalescent COVID-19. The CDR3 nucleotides are TGTGCCAGCACGGGGGGCCGCCAAGAGACCCAGTACTTC. Translation gives CASTGGRQETQYF.